The rows below give T cell receptor beta chains drawn from one sample of a study of T cell responses to AZD1222 COVID-19 vaccine. Clones were sequenced by immunoSEQ multiplex PCR, and TCRdb holds only the in-frame ones, with some missing. There are 100,000 or so clones in the sample; approximately 87% occur only once, and less than 3.5% lies in the top ten. The sequenced sample was peripheral blood, obtained on day 0 of AZD1222 vaccination. The receptor source for this set is an adult in good health. Both conserved end residues are trimmed from each CDR3.

CDR3aa: ASSEGQRSNQPQH
v_gene: TRBV2

CDR3aa: ASSLVTGSLPEAF
v_gene: TRBV7-8

CDR3aa: SVERGPGTELF
v_gene: TRBV29-1

CDR3aa: ASSPGGYSGNTIY
v_gene: TRBV4-1

CDR3aa: ASSLTGTGDQPQH
v_gene: TRBV9

CDR3aa: ASSLTRNYQPQH
v_gene: TRBV27

CDR3aa: ASSPQGSSYEQY
v_gene: TRBV7-2

CDR3aa: ASSLDGVYGYT
v_gene: TRBV5-1

CDR3aa: ASSFGGVGIQETQY
v_gene: TRBV5-1

CDR3aa: ASSADRGYEKLF
v_gene: TRBV7-8

CDR3aa: ASSVAGPYNEQF
v_gene: TRBV9

CDR3aa: ASSYSRDRSYGYT
v_gene: TRBV6-5

CDR3aa: ASSYSGLVREQY
v_gene: TRBV6-8

CDR3aa: ASSTGQGKGNTQY
v_gene: TRBV19

CDR3aa: ASTPPSEYGYT
v_gene: TRBV12-3/TRBV12-4

CDR3aa: ASSFWVTDTQY
v_gene: TRBV11-2

CDR3aa: ASSREGGYEQY
v_gene: TRBV2

CDR3aa: ASSHGELSNQPQH
v_gene: TRBV18

CDR3aa: ASSLAVFSGELF
v_gene: TRBV27

CDR3aa: ASRNEGRGNTEAF
v_gene: TRBV6-5

CDR3aa: ASSPRGGAITDTQY
v_gene: TRBV3-1/TRBV3-2

CDR3aa: ASSLTSDTEAF
v_gene: TRBV19

CDR3aa: ASSHSGGRQETQY
v_gene: TRBV3-1/TRBV3-2

CDR3aa: ASSVGQVNTGELF
v_gene: TRBV9

CDR3aa: ASSYVSGQGGEQPQH
v_gene: TRBV6-2/TRBV6-3

CDR3aa: ASSLIWGPNQPQH
v_gene: TRBV18

CDR3aa: ASSTAATEKLF
v_gene: TRBV5-4

CDR3aa: ASSPRTDSPLH
v_gene: TRBV18

CDR3aa: ASSPYRGMGSPLH
v_gene: TRBV28

CDR3aa: ASSVGPISEQY
v_gene: TRBV9

CDR3aa: ASSFGSDRRQH
v_gene: TRBV12-3/TRBV12-4

CDR3aa: ASSVSGANEKLF
v_gene: TRBV9

CDR3aa: ASSSQTGTAILEQY
v_gene: TRBV7-2

CDR3aa: AAHGERGVTDTQY
v_gene: TRBV28

CDR3aa: ASSDSSLGTEAF
v_gene: TRBV6-4

CDR3aa: ASSYSIGLGNEKLF
v_gene: TRBV6-5

CDR3aa: ATSGRDRFYGYT
v_gene: TRBV10-3

CDR3aa: ASSRDPGENSPLH
v_gene: TRBV5-4

CDR3aa: ASTDEGALH
v_gene: TRBV6-6

CDR3aa: ASSTLGGQGEQY
v_gene: TRBV5-1

CDR3aa: GSGQRNTEAF
v_gene: TRBV29-1

CDR3aa: ASSVDLPSGQETQY
v_gene: TRBV9

CDR3aa: ASSQAIGLSSYNSPLH
v_gene: TRBV3-1/TRBV3-2

CDR3aa: ASSPPGKYEQY
v_gene: TRBV18

CDR3aa: ASSQGPGEEAPLH
v_gene: TRBV3-1/TRBV3-2

CDR3aa: ASSIDQGRGYT
v_gene: TRBV19

CDR3aa: ASSVGTGGEQY
v_gene: TRBV9

CDR3aa: ASSHRDRRGNEQF
v_gene: TRBV7-2

CDR3aa: ASTGDRANEKLF
v_gene: TRBV19